The 22 T cell receptor beta chains listed next were all sequenced from one sample in a study of spatial heterogeneity in lung cancer. As to time point: sample taken at primary tumor resection. Unsorted whole RNA of tumor, nontumor lung or frozen PBMC was sequenced. TCRdb re-called the 5' RACE reads through MiXCR, storing one row per CDR3 protein. Of almost 75,000 distinct CDR3 sequences in the sample, approximately 12% were seen once. Sequencing used PBMCs, obtained at surgery. The receptor set was obtained from a male donor with early-stage non-small cell lung cancer.

V and J are TRBV9 and TRBJ2-2; D gene uncertain. Germline CDR1 reads SGDLS; CDR2 reads YYNGEE. With 1 base removed from V and 3 bases from J, the gap between germline ends came to 7 bases. This CDR3 comprises 14 residues. Written as DNA, the CDR3 is TGTGCCAGCAGCGTAAGGGCCGACACCGGGGAGCTGTTTTTT. Its translation: CASSVRADTGELFF.

This clonotype was recorded many times. This rearrangement joins TRBV24-1 to TRBJ2-3; a possible D gene is TRBD1 (5 bases). The V end was cut by 7 bases, the J end by 3 bases, with 10 bases between. This CDR3 region has 13 residues. CDR1 and CDR2 (germline): KGHDR, SFDVKD. CDR3 nucleotide sequence: TGTGCCACCAGCCAGGGTACTACAGATACGCAGTATTTT. This translates into CATSQGTTDTQYF.

The chain combines TRBV2 with TRBJ2-5, with D uncertain. The CDR3 loop spans 13 amino acids. Trimming cost V 8 bases and J 4 bases, with 14 bases left between them. The germline V gene encodes CDR1 SNHLY and CDR2 FYNNEI. The CDR3 DNA reads as TGTGCCAGCCGACAACCAGCCGTAGAGACCCAGTACTTC. As protein: CASRQPAVETQYF.

This clonotype has ten or more counts. The chain employs TRBV10-1 and TRBJ1-1; D is uncertain. Germline V lookup: CDR1 WNHNN, CDR2 SYGVQD (reference sequence). Trimming took 3 bases from V and 6 from J, leaving 14 bases between them. This CDR3 region has 14 residues. CDR3 sequence reads: CASSEQGLGPEAFF. The DNA for the CDR3 is TGCGCCAGCAGTGAACAAGGGCTCGGGCCTGAAGCTTTCTTT.

The table lists this clonotype with a few counts. V and J are TRBV9 and TRBJ1-1, with 7 bases aligning to TRBD1. J lost 11 bases, V lost 3 bases, and 16 bases had no gene match. CDR3 length: 15 amino acids. Germline-derived CDR1 and CDR2 are SGDLS and YYNGEE. The CDR3 here is CASSGVTGTASGAFF. In DNA, the CDR3 is TGTGCCAGCAGCGGTGTCACCGGGACAGCCTCTGGGGCTTTCTTT. Filled out from reference TRBV9 and TRBJ1-1, the complete variable domain reads DSGVTQTPKHLITATGQRVTLRCSPRSGDLSVYWYQQSLDQGLQFLIQYYNGEERAKGNILERFSAQQFPDLHSELNLSSLELGDSALYFCASSGVTGTASGAFFGQGTRLTVV.

Many counts were recorded for this clonotype. The chain links TRBV7-8 to TRBJ2-7; D possibly matches TRBD1 or TRBD2 (5 bases each). This CDR3 has 13 residues. Germline lookup yields CDR1 SGHVS and CDR2 FQNEAQ. Between the trimmed V and J ends, which lost 6 bases and 5 bases, there was a span of 14 bases. The CDR3 DNA is TGTGCCAGCAGTCCAGTGGGGACCCACGAGCAGTACTTC. It specifies CASSPVGTHEQYF.

This clonotype was observed many times. J is TRBJ1-2 and V is TRBV29-1; possible D gene TRBD1, 5 bases. Trimming removed 8 bases at V and 8 bases at J, with 18 bases between. The CDR3 has 12 residues. CDR1 and CDR2 (germline): SQVTM, ANQGSEA. The CDR3 sequence: CSTDISGGGYTF. The DNA of the CDR3 is TGCAGCACGGACATATCCGGCGGGGGCTACACCTTC.

This clonotype was seen at least ten times. The V gene is TRBV7-6, the J gene TRBJ2-7, with 10 bases that match TRBD2. CDR1 and CDR2 from the germline V gene are SGHVS and FNYEAQ. V shed 4 bases, J shed 1 base, and the junction held 1 base outside the gene matches. This CDR3 comprises 14 residues. This chain's CDR3 is CASSSSGSSYEQYF. The CDR3 DNA follows: TGTGCCAGCAGCTCTAGCGGGAGTTCCTACGAGCAGTACTTC.

This clonotype has more than one count but fewer than ten. The gene calls are TRBV12-3 or TRBV12-4 and TRBJ1-2; 7 positions match TRBD1. J was trimmed by 13 bases and V by 5 bases; bases with no gene match: 10. CDR3 size: 12 residues. For the CDR3, the DNA is TGTGCCAGCAGTCCGGGACAGTCTCCCTCCACCTTC. Translated: CASSPGQSPSTF.

This clonotype was observed many times. The chain recombines TRBV3-1 with TRBJ2-1; D is ambiguous. Germline CDR1 is LGHDT and CDR2 is YNNKEL (reference sequence). The length of the CDR3 is 13 residues. Deletions cut 3 bases from V and 9 bases from J, with 12 bases between. The CDR3 protein is CASSHGAPAEQFF. The CDR3 DNA is TGTGCCAGCAGCCACGGCGCGCCCGCTGAGCAGTTCTTC.

The table lists this clonotype with many counts. The chain links TRBV28 to TRBJ1-2, with D unresolved. The CDR3 has 12 amino acids. V gave up 7 bases and J gave up 6 bases, with 12 bases separating them. Per the germline V gene, CDR1 is MDHEN and CDR2 is SYDVKM. The CDR3 loop reads CASISGYDGYTF. CDR3 DNA sequence: TGTGCCAGCATATCTGGGTATGATGGCTACACCTTC.

This clonotype was detected many times. The chain has TRBV24-1 and TRBJ2-1, with 7 bases matching TRBD2. CDR1 is KGHDR, CDR2 SFDVKD, per germline. J lost 1 base, V lost 8 bases, and 4 bases had no gene match. This CDR3 has 14 amino acids. CDR3 coding DNA: TGTGCCACCACCGCGGGAGAATCCTACAATGAGCAGTTCTTC. Its protein is CATTAGESYNEQFF.

CDR3 region: CASSLARTQRSEQFF. The CDR3 coding sequence is TGTGCCAGCAGCTTAGCTCGGACTCAGCGTAGTGAGCAGTTCTTC. V usage is TRBV7-2 and J usage is TRBJ2-1, with TRBD2 as a possible D gene (5 bases). V was cut by 0 bases and J by 9 bases, with 15 bases left in between. In germline, CDR1 is SGHTA, CDR2 FQGNSA. This CDR3 has 15 residues.

To note about this clonotype: With a much larger clone just one base away, this may be a read error. J is TRBJ1-2 and V is TRBV11-3; D is perhaps TRBD1 (6 bases). Germline-derived CDR1 and CDR2 are SGHNT and YENEEA. The CDR3 spans 15 residues. CDR3 DNA sequence: TGTGCCAGCAGCTTACCAGGGGCCGCTAACTTTGGCTACACCTTC. Its translation is CASSLPGAANFGYTF.

This clonotype turned up a few times. J is TRBJ1-5 and V is TRBV12-3 or TRBV12-4, with 7 positions matching TRBD1. The CDR3 length is 14 residues. V shed 4 bases, J shed 10 bases, and the junction held 10 bases outside the gene matches. CDR3 in DNA: TGTGCCAGCAGTTCCCGACAGGGTACAGGACCCCAGCATTTT. Its translation: CASSSRQGTGPQHF.

This clonotype was counted a few times. This chain joins TRBV7-6 and TRBJ2-5, with TRBD1 identical over 7 bases. J lost 1 base, V lost 5 bases, and 7 bases had no gene match. CDR1 and CDR2 from the germline V gene are SGHVS and FNYEAQ. The CDR3 length is 15 residues. CDR3 protein: CASSALGQFQETQYF. In DNA form, the CDR3 reads TGTGCCAGCAGCGCTTTGGGACAGTTCCAAGAGACCCAGTACTTC.

The V call is TRBV7-2, the J call TRBJ2-3; TRBD2 might be the D (6 bases). CDR1 is SGHTA and CDR2 is FQGNSA in the germline V gene. The germline V and J ends were trimmed by 5 bases and 2 bases, with 14 bases remaining between them. This CDR3 is 15 amino acids long. In DNA, the CDR3 is TGTGCCAGCAGCCGCCGGGCTAGCGTCACAGATACGCAGTATTTT. This codes for CASSRRASVTDTQYF. The full variable domain, with the rest looked up from reference TRBV7-2 and TRBJ2-3, is GAGVSQSPSNKVTEKGKDVELRCDPISGHTALYWYRQSLGQGLEFLIYFQGNSAPDKSGLPSDRFSAERTGGSVSTLTIQRTQQEDSAVYLCASSRRASVTDTQYFGPGTRLTVL.

There are a few counts of this clonotype. The rearrangement joins TRBV7-9 to TRBJ1-3; D is undetermined. This CDR3 spans 14 amino acids. CDR1 is SEHNR, CDR2 FQNEAQ, per germline (reference sequence). Trimming pared 5 bases from V and 3 bases from J, leaving 11 bases between. CDR3 DNA sequence: TGTGCCAGCAGCGGTCGGTCAAATGGAAACACCATATATTTT. This translates into CASSGRSNGNTIYF.

This clonotype was found a few times. This chain uses TRBV6-1 with TRBJ2-1; D gene uncertain. There are 14 residues in the CDR3. Trimming shortened V by 7 bases and J by 1 base, and 11 bases separated the two germline ends. The germline gives CDR1 MNHNS, CDR2 SASEGT. CDR3 DNA sequence: TGTGCCAGCACGCCGACCCTGTCCTACAATGAGCAGTTCTTC. Translating gives CASTPTLSYNEQFF.

A few counts support this clonotype. This rearrangement joins TRBV9 to TRBJ2-1; D remains unclear. V was pared by 2 bases and J by 3 bases, with 3 bases between. In germline, CDR1 is SGDLS, CDR2 YYNGEE. The CDR3 contains 12 residues. The CDR3 protein is CASSVGYNEQFF. The CDR3 DNA reads TGTGCCAGCAGCGTCGGCTACAATGAGCAGTTCTTC.

This clonotype was found a few times. The chain is built from TRBV4-2 and TRBJ2-5, with D uncertain. Trimming removed 0 bases from V and 3 bases from J, with 14 bases in between. CDR3 length equals 16 residues. Germline-derived CDR1 and CDR2 are LGHNA and YNFKEQ. CDR3 nucleotide sequence: TGTGCCAGCAGCCAAGATGGCAGAAGAAGGAAAGAGACCCAGTACTTC. Translating gives CASSQDGRRRKETQYF.

The chain links TRBV19 to TRBJ2-7, with D perhaps assigned TRBD1 or TRBD2 (5 bases each). V dropped 5 bases and J dropped 5 bases, with 19 bases sitting between them. The CDR3 length is 15 residues. In germline, CDR1 is LNHDA, CDR2 SQIVND (reference sequence). This CDR3 reads CASSLSPRDAHEQYF. CDR3 in DNA: TGTGCCAGTAGTCTCTCTCCCAGGGACGCCCACGAGCAGTACTTC.